This TCR beta chain was obtained from a study of shared clonotypes between healthy human individuals. This clone appeared a single time. Sequencing used immunoSEQ multiplex PCR; TCRdb keeps in-frame clones, though not all of them. The table has 2 million to 2.5 million clones, approximately 96% seen once; the top ten hold around 0.13%. This CDR3 region has 13 residues. Deletions cut 3 bases from V and 2 bases from J, with 7 bases between. Germline values: CDR1 WSHSY, CDR2 SAAADI. The gene calls are TRBV10-2 and TRBJ1-1, with no clear D. The source is a man between 18 and 35 years old in good health. The sequenced material came from naive CD4+ T cells sorted from blood. Specified subset: CD45RA+ positively selected. This CDR3 is CASSEQENTEAFF. The CDR3 DNA sequence: TGCGCCAGCAGTGAACAAGAAAACACTGAAGCTTTCTTT.